The rows below give T cell receptor beta chains drawn from one sample of a study of cytomegalovirus exposure and HLA in healthy donors. Profiled with immunoSEQ multiplex PCR; TCRdb holds only in-frame clones, not every one. The sample includes some 150,000 clones, about four fifths of them seen just once. Sequenced sample: PBMCs. Receptor source: a man aged 30-40 years in good health and CMV-seronegative. CDR3s include the opening cysteine and the closing phenylalanine or tryptophan. The D gene is left open where the match is weak. Expanded clones get a size class; other rows say once, few or many, or leave the size out.

j_gene	abundance	d_gene	v_gene	CDR3nt	CDR3aa
TRBJ2-6	NA	NA	TRBV4-1	TGCGCCAGCAGCCCGTTAGGGCAGGGAGGCTCTGGGGCCAACGTCCTGACTTTC	CASSPLGQGGSGANVLTF
TRBJ1-1	NA	NA	TRBV25-1	TGTGCCAGCAGTGAAGGGGGCAGGGCACTAATGAACACTGAAGCTTTCTTT	CASSEGGRALMNTEAFF
TRBJ1-1	NA	NA	TRBV5-1	TGCGCCAGCAGCTTGGAACAGGGCAGGACTGAAGCTTTCTTT	CASSLEQGRTEAFF
TRBJ1-6	NA	TRBD1	TRBV27	TGTGCCAGCGGCAGAAGCAGGACAGGGACGGGTTCACCCCTCCACTTT	CASGRSRTGTGSPLHF
TRBJ1-1	few	NA	TRBV30	TGTGCCTGGAAAGAACAGAAGAACACTGAAGCTTTCTTT	CAWKEQKNTEAFF
TRBJ2-3	NA	TRBD2	TRBV7-8	TGTGCCAGCAGCTCATTTAGCGGGGGCACAGATACGCAGTATTTT	CASSSFSGGTDTQYF
TRBJ2-3	NA	NA	TRBV7-2	TGTGCCAGCAGCTTAGAGTCGAGGGGTCGGGGGGATACGCAGTATTTT	CASSLESRGRGDTQYF
TRBJ1-5	NA	TRBD1	TRBV19	TGTGCCAGTAGTACAACTCGACAGGGAAGAAGTAGCAATCAGCCCCAGCATTTT	CASSTTRQGRSSNQPQHF
TRBJ2-5	NA	NA	TRBV5-8	TGTGCCAGCAGCTTAAAAGGGGCCGAGACCCAGTACTTC	CASSLKGAETQYF
TRBJ2-1	few	TRBD1	TRBV9	TGTGCCAGCAGCGCCTTAGGACAGGGCTACAATGAGCAGTTCTTC	CASSALGQGYNEQFF
TRBJ2-7	few	NA	TRBV7-9	TGTGCCAGCAGCGCGGGGAGTTACGAGCAGTACTTC	CASSAGSYEQYF
TRBJ1-1	NA	NA	TRBV9	TGTGCCAGCAGCCGAACCGGAAGGGGCGACCAAGCTTTCTTT	CASSRTGRGDQAFF
TRBJ2-1	few	TRBD2	TRBV2	TGTGCCAGCAGGGGCGGGAGCTCCTACAATGAGCAGTTCTTC	CASRGGSSYNEQFF
TRBJ1-5	NA	NA	TRBV4-1	TGCGCCAGCAGCCAAGAGAAGACGGGGCAGCCCCAGCATTTT	CASSQEKTGQPQHF
TRBJ1-4	once	NA	TRBV10-3	TGTGCCATCAGTGAGTCCCAGGGGACTAATGAAAAACTGTTTTTT	CAISESQGTNEKLFF
TRBJ2-5	NA	TRBD2	TRBV27	TGTGCCAGCAGTTCCGGGACTAGCGGGAGAGAGACCCAGTACTTC	CASSSGTSGRETQYF
TRBJ2-1	once	TRBD1	TRBV4-1	TGCGCCAGCAGCCACGAAGCCGGGACAGGGATCAATGAGCAGTTCTTC	CASSHEAGTGINEQFF
TRBJ1-6	NA	TRBD1	TRBV19	TGTGCCAGTAGTGCGAGACAGGGGGCGAATTCACCCCTCCACTTT	CASSARQGANSPLHF
TRBJ2-5	NA	TRBD1	TRBV18	TGTGCCAGCTCACCCTCGGGACAGGGGGAGACCCAGTACTTC	CASSPSGQGETQYF
TRBJ2-2	NA	TRBD1	TRBV5-6	TGTGCCAGCAGCTGGGACAGTTCCGGGGAGCTGTTTTTT	CASSWDSSGELFF